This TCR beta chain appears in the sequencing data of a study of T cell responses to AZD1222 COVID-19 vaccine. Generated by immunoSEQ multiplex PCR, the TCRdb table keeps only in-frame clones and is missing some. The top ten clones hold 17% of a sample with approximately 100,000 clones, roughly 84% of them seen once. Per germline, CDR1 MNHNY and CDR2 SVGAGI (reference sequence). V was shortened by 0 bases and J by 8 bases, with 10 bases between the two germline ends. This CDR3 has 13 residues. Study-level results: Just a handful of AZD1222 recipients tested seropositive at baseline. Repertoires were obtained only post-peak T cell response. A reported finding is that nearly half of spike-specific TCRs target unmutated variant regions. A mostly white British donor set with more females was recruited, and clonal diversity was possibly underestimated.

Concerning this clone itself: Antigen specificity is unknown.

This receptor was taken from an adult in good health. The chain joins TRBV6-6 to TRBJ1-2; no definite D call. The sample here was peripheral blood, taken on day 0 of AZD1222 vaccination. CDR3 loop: CASSYSEESGYTF. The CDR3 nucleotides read TGTGCCAGCAGTTACTCTGAAGAATCCGGCTACACCTTC.